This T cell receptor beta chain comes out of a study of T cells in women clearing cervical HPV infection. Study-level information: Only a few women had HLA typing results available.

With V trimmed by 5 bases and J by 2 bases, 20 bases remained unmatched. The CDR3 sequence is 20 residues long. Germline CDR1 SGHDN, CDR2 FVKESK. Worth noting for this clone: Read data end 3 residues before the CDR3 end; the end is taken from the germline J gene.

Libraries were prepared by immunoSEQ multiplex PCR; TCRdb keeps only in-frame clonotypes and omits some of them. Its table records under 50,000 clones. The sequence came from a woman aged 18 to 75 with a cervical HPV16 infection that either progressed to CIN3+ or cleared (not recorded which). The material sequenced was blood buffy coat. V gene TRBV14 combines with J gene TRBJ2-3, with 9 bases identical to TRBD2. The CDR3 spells CASSSQRLAGPHTSTDTQYF. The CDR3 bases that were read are TGTGCCAGCAGCTCCCAGAGGCTAGCGGGGCCCCATACTTCCACAGATACG.